This TCR beta chain was obtained from a study of identical twins. General study results and limits: Possibly, invariant MAIT and iNKT cells partly confounded zero-insertion analyses. Beta out-of-frame sequences displayed a weaker excess of sharing between twins. Reduced insertions were recorded for abundant cord blood beta clonotypes, with no such pattern in memory repertoires. Researchers reported excess low generation probability among twin-shared out-of-frame alpha sequences.

TCRdb used MiXCR to reprocess the 5' RACE reads, holding one entry per CDR3 protein. The table records about 700,000 distinct CDR3 sequences, less than 7% of them present only once. The table lists this clonotype with many counts. Its antigen is unknown. V trimming: 2 bases; J trimming: 15 bases; junction bases outside the gene matches: 12. The CDR3 runs 13 residues. Germline CDR1 and CDR2: SQVTM and ANQGSEA. The sequence derives from a man aged 18-30 years in good health. The chain couples TRBV29-1 to TRBJ2-1; 8 bases fit TRBD2. Sequencing used naive T cells sorted from blood. The CDR3 protein is CSVESAGGYDSFF. The CDR3 region has the DNA TGCAGCGTTGAATCGGCGGGAGGTTATGACTCGTTCTTC.